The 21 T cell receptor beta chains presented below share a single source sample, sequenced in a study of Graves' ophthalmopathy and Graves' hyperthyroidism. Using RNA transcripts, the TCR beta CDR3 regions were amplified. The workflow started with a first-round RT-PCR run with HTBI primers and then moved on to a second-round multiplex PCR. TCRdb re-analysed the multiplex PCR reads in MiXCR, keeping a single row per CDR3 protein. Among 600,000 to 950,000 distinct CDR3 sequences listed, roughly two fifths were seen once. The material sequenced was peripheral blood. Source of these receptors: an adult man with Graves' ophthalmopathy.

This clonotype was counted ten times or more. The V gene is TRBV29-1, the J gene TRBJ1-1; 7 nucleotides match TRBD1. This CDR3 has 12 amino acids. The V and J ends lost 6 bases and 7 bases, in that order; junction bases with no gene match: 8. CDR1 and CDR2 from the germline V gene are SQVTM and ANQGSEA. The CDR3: CSVKQGQLEAFF. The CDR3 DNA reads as TGCAGCGTGAAACAGGGGCAACTTGAAGCTTTCTTT. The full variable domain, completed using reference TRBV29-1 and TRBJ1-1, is SAVISQKPSRDICQRGTSLTIQCQVDSQVTMMFWYRQQPGQSLTLIATANQGSEATYESGFVIDKFPISRPNLTFSTLTVSNMSPEDSSIYLCSVKQGQLEAFFGQGTRLTVV.

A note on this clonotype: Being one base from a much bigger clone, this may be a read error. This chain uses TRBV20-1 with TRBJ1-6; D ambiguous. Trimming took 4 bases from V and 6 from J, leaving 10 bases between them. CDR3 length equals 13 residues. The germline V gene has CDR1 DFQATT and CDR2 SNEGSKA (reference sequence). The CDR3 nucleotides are TGCAGTGCTACCTTCCGACCTAATTCACCCCTCCACTTT. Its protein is CSATFRPNSPLHF.

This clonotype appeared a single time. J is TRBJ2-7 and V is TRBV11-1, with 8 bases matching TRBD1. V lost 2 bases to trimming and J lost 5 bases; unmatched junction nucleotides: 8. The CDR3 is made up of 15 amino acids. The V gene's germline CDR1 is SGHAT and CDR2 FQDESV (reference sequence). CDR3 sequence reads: CASSLFRGRVDEQYF. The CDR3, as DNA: TGTGCCAGCAGCTTATTCAGGGGGCGCGTCGACGAGCAGTACTTC.

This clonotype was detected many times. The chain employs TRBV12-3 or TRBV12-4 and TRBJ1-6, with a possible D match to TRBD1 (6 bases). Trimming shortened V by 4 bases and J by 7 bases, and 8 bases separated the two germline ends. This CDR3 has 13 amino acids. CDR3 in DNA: TGTGCCAGCAGTTACAGGGAGAATTCACCCCTCCACTTT. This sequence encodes CASSYRENSPLHF.

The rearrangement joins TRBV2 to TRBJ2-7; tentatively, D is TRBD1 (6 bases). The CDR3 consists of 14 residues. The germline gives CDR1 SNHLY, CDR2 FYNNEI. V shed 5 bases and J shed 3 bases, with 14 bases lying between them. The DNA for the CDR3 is TGTGCCAGCAGTTTAAAGGGACAATACTACGAGCAGTACTTC. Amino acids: CASSLKGQYYEQYF.

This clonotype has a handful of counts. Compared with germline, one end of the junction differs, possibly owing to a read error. Here the CDR3 reads CASSYSGQGDNQPQHF. In nucleotides, the CDR3 is TGTGCCAGCAGTTACTCGGGACAGGGAGACAATCAGCCCCAGCATTTT. The J gene is TRBJ1-5, the V gene TRBV24-1; 9 bases line up with TRBD1. This CDR3 has 16 amino acids. Looked up from germline, CDR1 is KGHDR and CDR2 is SFDVKD.

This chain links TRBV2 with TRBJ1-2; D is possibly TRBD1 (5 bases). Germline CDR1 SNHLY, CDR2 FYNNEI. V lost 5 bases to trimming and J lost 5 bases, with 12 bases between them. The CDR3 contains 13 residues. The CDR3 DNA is TGTGCCAGCAGTTTAAAGGGGAGATATGGCTACACCTTC. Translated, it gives CASSLKGRYGYTF.

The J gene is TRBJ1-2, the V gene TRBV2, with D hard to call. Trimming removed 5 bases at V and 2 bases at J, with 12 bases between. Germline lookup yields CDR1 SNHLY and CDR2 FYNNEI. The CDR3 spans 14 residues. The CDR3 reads CASSYSGRNYGYTF. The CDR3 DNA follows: TGTGCCAGCAGTTACTCGGGCAGGAACTATGGCTACACCTTC.

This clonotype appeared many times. As DNA, the CDR3 is TGTGCCAGCAGTGCTGGGGGGCGTTGGACCCAGTACTTC. Translated, it gives CASSAGGRWTQYF. The V call is TRBV2, the J call TRBJ2-5; D possibly uses TRBD1 or TRBD2 (6 bases each). The CDR3 loop spans 13 amino acids. Germline assignment: CDR1 SNHLY and CDR2 FYNNEI. Deletions cut 4 bases from V and 7 bases from J, with 13 bases between.

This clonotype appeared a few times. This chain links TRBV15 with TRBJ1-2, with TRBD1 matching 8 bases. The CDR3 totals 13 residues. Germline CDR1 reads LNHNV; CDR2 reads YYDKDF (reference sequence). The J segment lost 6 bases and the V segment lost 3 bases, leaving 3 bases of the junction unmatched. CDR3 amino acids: CATSSADRDGYTF. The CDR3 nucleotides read TGTGCCACCAGCAGCGCGGACAGGGATGGCTACACCTTC.

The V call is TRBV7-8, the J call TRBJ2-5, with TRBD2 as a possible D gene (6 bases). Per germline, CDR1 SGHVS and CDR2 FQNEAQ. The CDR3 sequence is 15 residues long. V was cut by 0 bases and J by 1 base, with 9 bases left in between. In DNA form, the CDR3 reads TGTGCCAGCAGCTTAGCGCACGGGGGCCAAGAGACCCAGTACTTC. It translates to CASSLAHGGQETQYF.

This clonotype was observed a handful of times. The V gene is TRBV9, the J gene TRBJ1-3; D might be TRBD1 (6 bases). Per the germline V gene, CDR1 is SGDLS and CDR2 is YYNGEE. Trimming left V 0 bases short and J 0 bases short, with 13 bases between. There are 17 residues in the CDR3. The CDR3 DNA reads TGTGCCAGCAGCGTAGAGGTGGGGGCCCTCTCTGGAAACACCATATATTTT. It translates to CASSVEVGALSGNTIYF.

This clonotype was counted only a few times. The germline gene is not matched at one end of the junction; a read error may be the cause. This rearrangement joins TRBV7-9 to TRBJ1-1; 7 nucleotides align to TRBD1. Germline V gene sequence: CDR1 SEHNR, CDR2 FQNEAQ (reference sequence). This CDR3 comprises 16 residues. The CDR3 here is CASSQELGQPFASVFF. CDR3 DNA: TGCGCCAGCAGCCAAGAGCTGGGACAGCCTTTCGCTTCGGTTTTCTTT.

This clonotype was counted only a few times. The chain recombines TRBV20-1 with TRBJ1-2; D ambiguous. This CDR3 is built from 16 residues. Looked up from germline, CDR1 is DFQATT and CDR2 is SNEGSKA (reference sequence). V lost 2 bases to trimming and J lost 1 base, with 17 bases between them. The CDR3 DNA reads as TGCAGTGCTAGACCCTCCGGCCTACACATTAACTATGGCTACACCTTC. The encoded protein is CSARPSGLHINYGYTF.

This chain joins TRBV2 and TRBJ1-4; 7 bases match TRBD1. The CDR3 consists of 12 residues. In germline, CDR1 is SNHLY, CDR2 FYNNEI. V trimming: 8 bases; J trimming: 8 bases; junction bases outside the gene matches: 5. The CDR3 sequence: CASHDRDEKLFF. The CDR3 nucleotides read TGTGCCAGCCATGACAGGGACGAAAAACTGTTTTTT.

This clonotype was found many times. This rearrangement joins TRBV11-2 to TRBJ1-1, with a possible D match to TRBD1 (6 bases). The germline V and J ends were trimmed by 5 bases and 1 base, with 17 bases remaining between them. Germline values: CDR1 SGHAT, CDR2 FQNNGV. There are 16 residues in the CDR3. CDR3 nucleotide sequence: TGTGCCAGCAGCGCCTGGCAGGGGCTACAGAACACTGAAGCTTTCTTT. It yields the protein CASSAWQGLQNTEAFF. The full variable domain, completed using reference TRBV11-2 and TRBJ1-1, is EAGVAQSPRYKIIEKRQSVAFWCNPISGHATLYWYQQILGQGPKLLIQFQNNGVVDDSQLPKDRFSAERLKGVDSTLKIQPAKLEDSAVYLCASSAWQGLQNTEAFFGQGTRLTVV.

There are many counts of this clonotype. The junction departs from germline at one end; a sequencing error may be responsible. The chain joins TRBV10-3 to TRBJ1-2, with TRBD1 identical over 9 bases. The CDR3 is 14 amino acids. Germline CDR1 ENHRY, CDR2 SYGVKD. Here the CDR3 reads CASSFRTGEDGYTF. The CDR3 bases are TGTGCCAGCAGTTTCAGGACAGGGGAAGATGGCTACACCTTC.

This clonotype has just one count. CDR3 in DNA: TGCGCCATAGGACAGGGCGGTTCACCCCTCCACTTT. Encoded protein: CAIGQGGSPLHF. The V gene is TRBV10-2, the J gene TRBJ1-6, with TRBD1 matching 8 bases. V lost 10 bases to trimming and J lost 9 bases; unmatched junction nucleotides: 5. There are 12 residues in the CDR3. Per the germline V gene, CDR1 is WSHSY and CDR2 is SAAADI.

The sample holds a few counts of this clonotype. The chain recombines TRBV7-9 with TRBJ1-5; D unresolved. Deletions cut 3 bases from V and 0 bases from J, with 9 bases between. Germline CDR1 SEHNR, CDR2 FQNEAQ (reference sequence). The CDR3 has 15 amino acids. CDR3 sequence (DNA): TGTGCCAGCAGCTTGGGCGATTATAGCAATCAGCCCCAGCATTTT. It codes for CASSLGDYSNQPQHF.

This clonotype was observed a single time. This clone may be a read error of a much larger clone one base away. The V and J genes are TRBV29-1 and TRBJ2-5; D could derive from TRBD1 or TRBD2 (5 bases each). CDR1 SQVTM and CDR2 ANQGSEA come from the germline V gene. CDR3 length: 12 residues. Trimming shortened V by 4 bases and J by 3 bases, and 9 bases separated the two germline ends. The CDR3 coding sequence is TGCAGCGTTGGGGGGTACGAAGAGACCCAGTACTTC. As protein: CSVGGYEETQYF. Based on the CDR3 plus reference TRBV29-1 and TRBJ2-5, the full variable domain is SAVISQKPSRDICQRGTSLTIQCQVDSQVTMMFWYRQQPGQSLTLIATANQGSEATYESGFVIDKFPISRPNLTFSTLTVSNMSPEDSSIYLCSVGGYEETQYFGPGTRLLVL.

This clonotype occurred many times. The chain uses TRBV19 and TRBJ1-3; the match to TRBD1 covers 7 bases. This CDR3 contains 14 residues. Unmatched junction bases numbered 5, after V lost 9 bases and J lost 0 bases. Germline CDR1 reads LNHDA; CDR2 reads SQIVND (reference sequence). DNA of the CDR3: TGTGCCAGCTCGGACAGGCGCTCTGGAAACACCATATATTTT. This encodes CASSDRRSGNTIYF.